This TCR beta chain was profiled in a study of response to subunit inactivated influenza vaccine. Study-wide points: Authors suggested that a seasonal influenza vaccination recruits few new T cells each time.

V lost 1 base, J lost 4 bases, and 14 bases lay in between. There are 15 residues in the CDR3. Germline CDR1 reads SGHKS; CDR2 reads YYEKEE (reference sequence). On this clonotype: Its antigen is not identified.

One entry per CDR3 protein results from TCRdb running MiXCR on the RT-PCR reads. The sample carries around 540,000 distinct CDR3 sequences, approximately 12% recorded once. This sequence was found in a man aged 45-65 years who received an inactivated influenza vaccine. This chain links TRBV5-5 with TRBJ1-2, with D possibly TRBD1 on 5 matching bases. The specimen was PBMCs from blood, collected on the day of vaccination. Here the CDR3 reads CASSLSAGKIYGYTF. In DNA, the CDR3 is TGTGCCAGCAGCTTGTCCGCAGGGAAAATCTATGGCTACACCTTC.